These T cell receptor beta chains were read from a single sample in a study of OX40 agonist ivuxolimab in advanced cancers. Repertoires were generated with immunoSEQ multiplex PCR, while TCRdb's copy carries only in-frame clones and drops some. Of roughly 60,000 clones in the sample, about 90% were seen once. The sample in question was CD4+ or CD8+ T cells sorted from blood, obtained in a trial of the OX40 agonist ivuxolimab. These receptor sequences come from an adult with an advanced solid tumor such as melanoma, head and neck, liver or kidney cancer. Each CDR3 is given with its conserved first and last residue. The D gene is left open where the match is weak. Clone size appears in some rows only: once, few, many, or a class for an expanded clone.

j_gene,abundance,v_gene,d_gene,CDR3nt,CDR3aa
TRBJ2-3,NA,TRBV5-5,NA,TGTGCCAGCAGCTTTAGTTTTCCAAATACGCAGTATTTT,CASSFSFPNTQYF
TRBJ2-1,NA,TRBV29-1,TRBD1,TGCAGCGTTGATGGACAGGGAAATATAGTCAATGAGCAGTTCTTC,CSVDGQGNIVNEQFF
TRBJ1-1,NA,TRBV7-2,TRBD1,TGTGCCAGCAGCCCACAGGGGTACACTGAAGCTTTCTTT,CASSPQGYTEAFF
TRBJ1-1,once,TRBV7-2,NA,TGTGCCAGCAGCTTAGTATACGAAGCTTTCTTT,CASSLVYEAFF
TRBJ2-2,NA,TRBV2,NA,TGTGCCAGCAGGAGGACCCGTGTGGGGACCGGGGAGCTGTTTTTT,CASRRTRVGTGELFF
TRBJ2-5,NA,TRBV7-2,TRBD2,TGTGCCAGCAGCTCCAACGTAGCGGGAGGAGGGATAGAGACCCAGTACTTC,CASSSNVAGGGIETQYF
TRBJ2-7,NA,TRBV7-2,TRBD2,TGTGCCAGCAGCTTATTCTCGGCTCTGTCTAGCGGGAGATCCCTAGAGCAGTACTTC,CASSLFSALSSGRSLEQYF
TRBJ2-7,NA,TRBV6-1,TRBD1,TGTGCCAGCAGTAGATCCGGGACAGGCTACGAGCAGTACTTC,CASSRSGTGYEQYF
TRBJ2-5,NA,TRBV2,NA,TGTGCCAGCAGTCCCACACGGGAGACCCGGTACTTC,CASSPTRETRYF
TRBJ1-3,once,TRBV28,NA,TGTGCCAGCAGTCCATCCCTGGGGGCTACTGGAAACACCATATATTTT,CASSPSLGATGNTIYF
TRBJ2-6,NA,TRBV5-1,NA,TGCGCCAGCAGCCCTGGGGGCACGGGGGCCAACGTCCTGACTTTC,CASSPGGTGANVLTF
TRBJ1-3,NA,TRBV7-2,NA,TGTGCCAGCAGCTTTATCCTTGGGGTAAACTCTGGAAACACCATATATTTT,CASSFILGVNSGNTIYF
TRBJ1-3,NA,TRBV7-2,NA,TGTGCCAGCAGCTTAACCAGGGACATCGGAAACACCATATATTTT,CASSLTRDIGNTIYF
TRBJ2-3,NA,TRBV5-1,NA,TGCGCCAGCAGCTTGGCCGCAACTGCCCGCACAGATACGCAGTATTTT,CASSLAATARTDTQYF
TRBJ2-7,once,TRBV7-2,NA,TGTGCCAGCAGCTTACTCCCCAGGAAGGGACGCGAGCAGTACTTC,CASSLLPRKGREQYF
TRBJ1-5,NA,TRBV28,TRBD1,TGTGCCAGCAGTTTAAGGGACAGGGGACAGCCCCAGCATTTT,CASSLRDRGQPQHF
TRBJ1-5,NA,TRBV5-1,TRBD1,TGCGCCAGCAGCATTGGGACAGAGAATCAGCCCCAGCATTTT,CASSIGTENQPQHF
TRBJ1-2,few,TRBV28,TRBD1,TGTGCCAGCACCCCGGGACAGAGAATGAATGGCTACACCTTC,CASTPGQRMNGYTF
TRBJ2-5,NA,TRBV7-8,NA,TGTGCCAGCAGCCCCCTGACTGGGGGACTTCAAGAGACCCAGTACTTC,CASSPLTGGLQETQYF
TRBJ2-4,NA,TRBV18,NA,TGTGCCAGCTCACCGGGACAAGCCAAAAACATTCAGTACTTC,CASSPGQAKNIQYF
TRBJ2-1,once,TRBV14,NA,TGTGCCAGCAGCCAAGATCGGCAGGGGTGGAATGAGCAGTTCTTC,CASSQDRQGWNEQFF
TRBJ1-1,NA,TRBV6-4,NA,TGTGCCAGCAGTAACACGGGACAATCAAACACTGAAGCTTTCTTT,CASSNTGQSNTEAFF
TRBJ1-5,NA,TRBV4-3,TRBD1,TGCGCCAGCAGCCAAGAACAGGGGCAGCCCCAGCATTTT,CASSQEQGQPQHF
TRBJ2-4,once,TRBV7-3,TRBD1,TGTGCCAGCAGCTTGGGACAGATAGCCAAAAACATTCAGTACTTC,CASSLGQIAKNIQYF
TRBJ2-3,NA,TRBV6-5,TRBD1,TGTGCCAGCAGCAGTTCCGGGACAGAGACAGATACGCAGTATTTT,CASSSSGTETDTQYF
TRBJ2-7,NA,TRBV11-3,TRBD2,TGTGCCAGCGCAAGCGGGATTTACGAGCAGTACTTC,CASASGIYEQYF
TRBJ1-1,NA,TRBV30,NA,TGTGCCTGGGGGCAGTTGAACACTGAAGCTTTCTTT,CAWGQLNTEAFF
TRBJ1-4,NA,TRBV5-1,NA,TGCGCCAGCAGCTTAGGAGGGGTTGATGAAAAACTGTTTTTT,CASSLGGVDEKLFF
TRBJ2-5,NA,TRBV7-2,NA,TGTGCCAGCAGCTTAGTGGCGACTCAGCTGGAAGAGACCCAGTACTTC,CASSLVATQLEETQYF
TRBJ2-7,few,TRBV9,NA,TGTGCCAGCAGCGTAGATTGGGACTACGAGCAGTACTTC,CASSVDWDYEQYF
TRBJ1-4,NA,TRBV30,TRBD1,TGTGCCTGGAGTCCCAGACAGGGCGGAAAACTGTTTTTT,CAWSPRQGGKLFF
TRBJ2-7,NA,TRBV16,NA,TGTGCCAGCAGCCACGACAGTGCCTACGAGCAGTACTTC,CASSHDSAYEQYF
TRBJ2-2,NA,TRBV5-8,NA,TGTGCCAGCAGCCAGGACTGGAGAGAGGAGCTGTTTTTT,CASSQDWREELFF
TRBJ1-2,NA,TRBV11-3,TRBD1,TGTGCCAGCAGCTTACGGGACAGGGGTGACTATGGCTACACCTTC,CASSLRDRGDYGYTF
TRBJ2-5,NA,TRBV7-2,TRBD2,TGTGCCAGCAGCTTAATCGGGACTAGCGCGCAAGAGACCCAGTACTTC,CASSLIGTSAQETQYF
TRBJ2-7,NA,TRBV5-1,TRBD2,TGCGCCAGCAGCGGGGGACTAGCGGGAGTGCACGAGCAGTACTTC,CASSGGLAGVHEQYF
TRBJ2-5,NA,TRBV7-3,TRBD2,TGTGCCAGCAGCCCCGGTGGGAGGGGCGCGGAGACCCAGTACTTC,CASSPGGRGAETQYF
TRBJ2-2,NA,TRBV18,NA,TGTGCCAGCTCACCACAGCGGAGCACCGGGGAGCTGTTTTTT,CASSPQRSTGELFF
TRBJ1-1,NA,TRBV7-2,NA,TGTGCCAGCAGCTCGAGCCAGGTGGGGGAAGCTTTCTTT,CASSSSQVGEAFF
TRBJ1-2,NA,TRBV5-1,NA,TGCGCCAGCAGCTTTATAGGGGGGAAAGGCTACACCTTC,CASSFIGGKGYTF
TRBJ1-3,NA,TRBV7-2,TRBD1,TGTGCCAGCAGCCCAAGACAGGGCTCTGGAAACACCATATATTTT,CASSPRQGSGNTIYF
TRBJ2-1,NA,TRBV11-2,NA,TGTGCCAGCAGCCCCGGATCTTACAATGAGCAGTTCTTC,CASSPGSYNEQFF
TRBJ1-5,NA,TRBV5-1,NA,TGCGCCAGCAGCTTGGGGGGGCCAGTAAATCAGCCCCAGCATTTT,CASSLGGPVNQPQHF
TRBJ2-1,NA,TRBV18,TRBD1,TGTGCCAGCTCACCTACCGGGACAGGGCCCTACAATGAGCAGTTCTTC,CASSPTGTGPYNEQFF
TRBJ2-2,NA,TRBV7-2,NA,TGTGCCAGCAGCTTATGGAGGACGGAGGCCGGGGAGCTGTTTTTT,CASSLWRTEAGELFF
TRBJ2-5,NA,TRBV2,NA,TGTGCCAGCAGTGAAGCTACGGGAACGGAGACCCAGTACTTC,CASSEATGTETQYF
TRBJ1-2,NA,TRBV11-1,NA,TGTGCCAGCAGCCCTCGGGCCCCGGACAGTTCCTATGGCTACACCTTC,CASSPRAPDSSYGYTF
TRBJ1-3,NA,TRBV5-1,NA,TGCGCCAGCACCCGGGACGGAAACACCATATATTTT,CASTRDGNTIYF
TRBJ2-7,few,TRBV25-1,NA,TGTGCCAGCAGTGACCCTAGCAGGTTAGGGTACGAGCAGTACTTC,CASSDPSRLGYEQYF
TRBJ2-7,NA,TRBV21-1,NA,TGTGCCAGCAGCAAGGGACAGGGGTACGAGCAGTACTTC,CASSKGQGYEQYF
TRBJ1-1,NA,TRBV7-9,NA,TGTGCCAGCAGTCAAACGGGGGGCACTGAAGCTTTCTTT,CASSQTGGTEAFF
TRBJ2-2,once,TRBV5-1,TRBD2,TGCGCCAGCAGCTTTCGGGAGGACGTGATCACCGGGGAGCTGTTTTTT,CASSFREDVITGELFF
TRBJ1-5,NA,TRBV30,TRBD1,TGTGCCTGGACTGGGACAGGGGGTGGTCAGCCCCAGCATTTT,CAWTGTGGGQPQHF
TRBJ1-1,once,TRBV6-5,TRBD1,TGTGCCAGCAGTCACAGGGGCCAGAACACTGAAGCTTTCTTT,CASSHRGQNTEAFF
TRBJ2-7,NA,TRBV5-1,TRBD1,TGCGCCAGCAGGACAGGGGTGGCCTACGAGCAGTACTTC,CASRTGVAYEQYF
TRBJ1-5,few,TRBV6-6,TRBD1,TGTGCCAGCAGTTACGAAGGACAGGCCCAGCCCCAGCATTTT,CASSYEGQAQPQHF
TRBJ2-5,NA,TRBV2,NA,TGTGCCAGCAGGCCACCGGGGACGAAGCAAGAGACCCAGTACTTC,CASRPPGTKQETQYF
TRBJ2-6,NA,TRBV7-9,NA,TGTGCCAGCAGCTTAGGTGCAGGGTCTGGGGCCAACGTCCTGACTTTC,CASSLGAGSGANVLTF
TRBJ1-2,NA,TRBV10-3,TRBD1,TGTGCCGCGAGACAGGGAAGCGGCTACACCTTC,CAARQGSGYTF